The text below deals with one T cell receptor (beta chain). V dropped 3 bases and J dropped 2 bases, with 13 bases sitting between them. Germline V CDR1 and CDR2: SNHLY, FYNNEI. This CDR3 is 15 amino acids long. These data originate in a study of patients and donors after allogeneic stem cell transplantation. TCRdb called the RT-PCR reads again in MiXCR, with one record for every CDR3 protein. The sample shows roughly 940,000 distinct CDR3 sequences, roughly 18% of them seen only once. The chain combines TRBV2 with TRBJ1-1, with D tentatively TRBD1 (5 bases). Material: blood, either unsorted or a sorted T cell fraction (not recorded which). This receptor was identified in a human donor who was either an allogeneic HSCT recipient or a stem cell or donor lymphocyte infusion donor (not recorded which). It is not recorded whose cells these are; they may come from a transplant donor. CDR3 sequence reads: CASSERGMSNTEAFF. The CDR3 bases are TGTGCCAGCAGTGAGCGGGGGATGAGTAACACTGAAGCTTTCTTT.